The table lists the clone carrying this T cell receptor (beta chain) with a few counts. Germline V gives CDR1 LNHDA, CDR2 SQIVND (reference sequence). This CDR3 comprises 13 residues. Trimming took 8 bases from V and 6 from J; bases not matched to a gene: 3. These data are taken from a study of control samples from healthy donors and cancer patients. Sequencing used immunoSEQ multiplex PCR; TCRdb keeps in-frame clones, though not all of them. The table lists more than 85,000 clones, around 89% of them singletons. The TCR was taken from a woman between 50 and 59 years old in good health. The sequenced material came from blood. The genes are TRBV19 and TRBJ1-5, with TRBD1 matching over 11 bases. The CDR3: CASGGQGVQPQHF. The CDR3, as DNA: TGTGCCAGTGGGGGACAGGGGGTTCAGCCCCAGCATTTT.